These 2 T cell receptor beta chains were all obtained from the same sample, sequenced in a study of beta chain features in type 1 diabetes. cDNA synthesis used the whole RNA isolate, giving expressed TCRB sequences. Assay: immunoSEQ multiplex PCR; the TCRdb copy retains only in-frame clones and omits some. The sample contains just under 150,000 clones, more than 9% of which appear only once. Sequencing was done on a sample of naive CD4+ T cells from blood. The receptor source for this set is a man between 18 and 29 years old in good health.

This chain connects TRBV4-2 to TRBJ2-1; perhaps TRBD1 as D (5 bases). Deletions cut 4 bases from V and 8 bases from J, with 24 bases between. The CDR3 loop spans 17 amino acids. CDR1 and CDR2 (germline): LGHNA, YNFKEQ. CDR3 protein: CASSLGSGHSVSYEQFF. CDR3 bases: TGTGCCAGCAGCCTTGGTAGTGGACATAGTGTAAGCTATGAGCAGTTCTTC.

This clone was counted a few times. The chain uses TRBV7-9 and TRBJ1-1; 8 bases fit TRBD1. The CDR3 covers 16 residues. After removal of 7 bases from V and 1 base from J, the junction contained 11 bases not matched to a gene. Germline loops: CDR1 SEHNR, CDR2 FQNEAQ (reference sequence). The CDR3 DNA reads TGTGCCAGCAATTTTGTACAGGGGGTAGGGAACACTGAAGCTTTCTTT. Residues: CASNFVQGVGNTEAFF.